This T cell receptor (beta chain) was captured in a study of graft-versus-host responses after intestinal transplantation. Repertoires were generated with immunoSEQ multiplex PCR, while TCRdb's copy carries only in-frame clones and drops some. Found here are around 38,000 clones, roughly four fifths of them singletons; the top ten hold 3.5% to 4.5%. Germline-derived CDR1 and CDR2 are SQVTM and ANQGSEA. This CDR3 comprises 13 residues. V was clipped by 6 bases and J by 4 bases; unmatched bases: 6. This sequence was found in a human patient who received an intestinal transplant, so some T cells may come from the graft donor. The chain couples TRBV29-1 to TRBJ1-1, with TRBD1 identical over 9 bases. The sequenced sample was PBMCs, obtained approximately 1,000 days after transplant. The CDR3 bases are TGCAGCGTAGGACAGGGGATGGTCACTGAAGCTTTCTTT. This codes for CSVGQGMVTEAFF.